The source of this TCR beta chain is a study of blood T cell repertoires in COVID-19. Background on the study: Researchers got acute and convalescent COVID-19 samples from the United States, Italy and Spain. Sources were T cells, B-cell-depleted T cells, or PBMCs; the material itself was cDNA or gDNA.

CDR3 length: 16 residues. V dropped 4 bases and J dropped 1 base, with 15 bases sitting between them. Looked up from germline, CDR1 is SGHVS and CDR2 is FQNEAQ. Each participant's cohort was designated according to participant-reported clinical history. In the source study's methods: The authors estimated nucleated cell counts from reference gene primer amplification. TCRdb's copy holds only in-frame clones and misses some; the assay was immunoSEQ multiplex PCR. V and J calls and clone size follow that table, whereas D and trimming were derived from the DNA. Among more than 300,000 clones listed, 88% were seen once.

The sequence was obtained from a woman between 18 and 30 years old who had recovered from COVID-19. Sequencing was done on a sample of PBMCs or T cells enriched from blood (not recorded which). The genes are TRBV7-8 and TRBJ2-3; D is perhaps TRBD1 (6 bases). This CDR3 reads CASSSGQSPRTDTQYF. The CDR3 nucleotides are TGTGCCAGCAGCTCCGGACAGTCACCCCGCACAGATACGCAGTATTTT.